These 26 T cell receptor beta chains share one sample of origin, sequenced in a study of CD8 T cells in ankylosing spondylitis. TCRdb re-derived calls from the 5' RACE reads in MiXCR, one entry per CDR3 protein. Of hundreds of thousands of distinct CDR3 sequences in the sample, under 8.5% were seen once. Sequencing input: blood, either unsorted or a sorted T cell fraction (not recorded which). These TCRs come from a female donor with ankylosing spondylitis or in good health (not recorded which).

This clonotype was observed many times. V gene TRBV27 combines with J gene TRBJ1-1; TRBD1 matches 9 bases. The CDR3 is made up of 16 amino acids. Germline V CDR1 and CDR2: MNHEY, SMNVEV (reference sequence). With 4 bases clipped from V and 6 bases from J, the junction kept 12 bases outside the gene matches. The CDR3 nucleotides are TGTGCCAGCAGTTGGAGCCCCGACAGGGGGACATCTGAAGCTTTCTTT. Residues: CASSWSPDRGTSEAFF.

This clonotype was observed at least ten times. The genes are TRBV7-2 and TRBJ1-4; 7 bases agree with TRBD1. V lost 6 bases, J lost 8 bases, and 12 bases stayed unmatched. The CDR3 spans 15 residues. Germline CDR1 and CDR2: SGHTA and FQGNSA. The DNA for the CDR3 is TGTGCCAGCAGGACAGGGCCGGGGGAGGGGGAAAAACTGTTTTTT. Translating it yields CASRTGPGEGEKLFF.

This clonotype has a count of ten or more. The genes are TRBV15 and TRBJ2-7; possible D gene TRBD2, 6 bases. CDR1 is LNHNV, CDR2 YYDKDF, per germline (reference sequence). There are 17 residues in the CDR3. The V gene lost 0 bases and the J gene lost 1 base, with 16 bases spanning the gap. CDR3 in amino acids: CATSRDFASGPSYEQYF. DNA for the CDR3: TGTGCCACCAGCAGAGATTTCGCAAGCGGGCCGTCCTACGAGCAGTACTTC.

This clonotype has just a few counts. V is TRBV4-3 and J is TRBJ2-7; D gene ambiguous. CDR1 is LGHNA and CDR2 is YSLEER in the germline V gene. Trimming left V 0 bases short and J 5 bases short, with 14 bases between. This CDR3 has 15 amino acids. The CDR3 DNA follows: TGCGCCAGCAGCCAAGATAAGGTAATGGCGGACGAGCAGTACTTC. It codes for CASSQDKVMADEQYF.

There are many counts of this clonotype. The chain links TRBV6-4 to TRBJ2-3, with D hard to call. The germline V and J ends were trimmed by 6 bases and 0 bases, with 7 bases remaining between them. CDR1 and CDR2 from the germline V gene are MRHNA and SNTAGT. This CDR3 spans 13 amino acids. This CDR3 is CASRDGSTDTQYF. In DNA, the CDR3 is TGTGCCAGCAGAGACGGGAGCACAGATACGCAGTATTTT.

The chain recombines TRBV7-9 with TRBJ2-1; D possibly uses TRBD1 or TRBD2 (5 bases each). The germline V gene has CDR1 SEHNR and CDR2 FQNEAQ (reference sequence). Trimming cost V 5 bases and J 0 bases, with 14 bases left between them. The CDR3 is made up of 16 amino acids. The CDR3 loop reads CASSGSGTISYNEQFF. The CDR3 coding sequence is TGTGCCAGCAGCGGATCCGGGACCATCTCCTACAATGAGCAGTTCTTC.

This clonotype was observed at least ten times. The J gene is TRBJ1-5, the V gene TRBV7-2; D is unresolved. The CDR3 has 14 residues. V gave up 0 bases and J gave up 6 bases, with 9 bases separating them. Germline lookup yields CDR1 SGHTA and CDR2 FQGNSA. Here the CDR3 DNA reads TGTGCCAGCAGCTTAGCAGGGTTTGGTCAGCCCCAGCATTTT. It yields the protein CASSLAGFGQPQHF.

This chain links TRBV7-9 with TRBJ2-7; 8 nucleotides line up with TRBD1. Per germline, CDR1 SEHNR and CDR2 FQNEAQ (reference sequence). V lost 5 bases and J lost 0; bases outside the gene matches: 6. The CDR3 covers 15 residues. The CDR3 nucleotides read TGTGCCAGCAGCCCGACAGGGGCCGTCTCCTACGAGCAGTACTTC. Translated: CASSPTGAVSYEQYF.

This clonotype was observed many times. The chain employs TRBV9 and TRBJ2-2; D is unclear. The CDR3 is 15 residues long. V gave up 0 bases and J gave up 4 bases, with 10 bases separating them. Germline V gene sequence: CDR1 SGDLS, CDR2 YYNGEE. As DNA, the CDR3 is TGTGCCAGCAGCGTAGGAAGGCAGAGCACCGGGGAGCTGTTTTTT. Its translation is CASSVGRQSTGELFF. The variable domain in full, with the rest retrieved from reference TRBV9 and TRBJ2-2, is DSGVTQTPKHLITATGQRVTLRCSPRSGDLSVYWYQQSLDQGLQFLIQYYNGEERAKGNILERFSAQQFPDLHSELNLSSLELGDSALYFCASSVGRQSTGELFFGEGSRLTVL.

A note on this clonotype: Being one base from a much bigger clone, this may be a read error. The chain links TRBV24-1 to TRBJ2-1; 9 bases fit TRBD1. The CDR3 length is 16 residues. CDR1 and CDR2 (germline): KGHDR, SFDVKD. The CDR3 DNA follows: TGTGCCACCAGTGCCCCGGGACAGGGAGACTTCAATGAGCGGTTCTTC. It translates to CATSAPGQGDFNERFF.

This clonotype was seen at least ten times. This chain links TRBV9 with TRBJ2-1; TRBD2 matches 13 bases. V was pared by 4 bases and J by 4 bases, with 8 bases of the junction left unmatched. There are 17 residues in the CDR3. CDR1 and CDR2 from the germline V gene are SGDLS and YYNGEE. The CDR3 is CASSPGLAGAMYNEQFF. Written as DNA, the CDR3 is TGTGCCAGCAGCCCTGGACTAGCGGGAGCCATGTACAATGAGCAGTTCTTC.

This clonotype was recorded many times. The chain carries TRBV14 and TRBJ2-1, with D tentatively TRBD2 (7 bases). Germline values: CDR1 SGHDN, CDR2 FVKESK. With 3 bases removed from V and 6 bases from J, the gap between germline ends came to 21 bases. CDR3 length equals 17 residues. In DNA form, the CDR3 reads TGTGCCAGCAGCCAGTTTCCAGGACTAGGGGGTCCCAATGAGCAGTTCTTC. Residues: CASSQFPGLGGPNEQFF. The full variable domain, rest sourced from reference TRBV14 and TRBJ2-1, is EAGVTQFPSHSVIEKGQTVTLRCDPISGHDNLYWYRRVMGKEIKFLLHFVKESKQDESGMPNNRFLAERTGGTYSTLKVQPAELEDSGVYFCASSQFPGLGGPNEQFFGPGTRLTVL.

The chain couples TRBV7-6 to TRBJ2-2; 11 bases are a match to TRBD2. CDR3 length equals 16 residues. The V gene end was trimmed by 5 bases and the J gene end by 3 bases; junction bases not matched to a gene: 5. CDR1 and CDR2 (germline): SGHVS, FNYEAQ. The CDR3 region has the DNA TGTGCCAGCAGCGTATCTAGCGGGAGGTACACCGGGGAGCTGTTTTTT. Its translation is CASSVSSGRYTGELFF.

The sample holds many counts of this clonotype. The chain's CDR3 is CAWQGITEAFF. DNA of the CDR3: TGTGCCTGGCAGGGGATCACTGAAGCTTTCTTT. The chain combines TRBV30 with TRBJ1-1, with D maybe TRBD1 (6 bases). There are 11 residues in the CDR3. Germline CDR1 GTSNPN, CDR2 SVGIG (reference sequence). V lost 5 bases and J 4 bases, leaving 8 bases between the germline ends.

This clonotype has a count of ten or more. The gene calls are TRBV20-1 and TRBJ1-4, with TRBD1 as a possible D gene (6 bases). Per germline, CDR1 DFQATT and CDR2 SNEGSKA (reference sequence). This CDR3 comprises 12 residues. Trimming removed 6 bases at V and 7 bases at J, with 12 bases between. For the CDR3, the DNA is TGCAGTGCCCTCCGGACAGCTGAAAAACTGTTTTTT. Amino acid sequence: CSALRTAEKLFF.

Many counts were recorded for this clonotype. This chain uses TRBV5-1 with TRBJ2-5, with 7 positions matching TRBD2. The CDR3 runs 14 residues. Germline V gene lookup returns CDR1 SGHRS and CDR2 YFSETQ. J lost 5 bases, V lost 0 bases, and 4 bases had no gene match. In DNA, the CDR3 is TGCGCCAGCAGCTTGGGCGGGAGCCGGGAGACCCAGTACTTC. Amino acids: CASSLGGSRETQYF.

In its sample, this clonotype was seen a few times. The rearrangement uses TRBV29-1 and TRBJ1-2; 8 nucleotides agree with TRBD1. The CDR3 sequence is 13 residues long. CDR1 is SQVTM and CDR2 is ANQGSEA in the germline V gene. J was trimmed by 4 bases and V by 7 bases; bases with no gene match: 8. CDR3 sequence (DNA): TGCAGCGCTGACGACAGGGGTAGCTATGGCTACACCTTC. Its protein product is CSADDRGSYGYTF.

This clonotype showed up many times. This sequence joins TRBV6-2 or TRBV6-3 and TRBJ2-3, with 11 positions matching TRBD2. Germline CDR1 and CDR2: MNHEY and SVGEGT. There are 17 residues in the CDR3. Losses at the gene ends were 4 bases for V and 5 bases for J; bases not matched to a gene: 11. DNA of the CDR3: TGTGCCAGCAGTTCCGGGACTAGCGGTATTCGATTAGATACGCAGTATTTT. Residues: CASSSGTSGIRLDTQYF.

The rearrangement uses TRBV5-1 and TRBJ2-6, with no clear D. Germline assignment: CDR1 SGHRS and CDR2 YFSETQ. The CDR3 spans 16 residues. Trimming pared 3 bases from V and 0 bases from J, leaving 10 bases between. The CDR3 here is CASSSLQSSGANVLTF. The CDR3 coding sequence is TGCGCCAGCAGCTCGTTGCAGAGCTCTGGGGCCAACGTCCTGACTTTC.

This clonotype was seen repeatedly, ten times or more. This chain connects TRBV4-3 to TRBJ1-5; D not certain. The germline V gene has CDR1 LGHNA and CDR2 YSLEER. Trimming left V 4 bases short and J 5 bases short, with 18 bases between. The CDR3 is made up of 16 amino acids. DNA for the CDR3: TGCGCCAGCAGCCCTGGCCGGTACAGAAACGATCAGCCCCAGCATTTT. It yields the protein CASSPGRYRNDQPQHF.

This clonotype was detected ten times or more. The chain employs TRBV19 and TRBJ2-3, with D hard to call. The CDR3 length is 12 residues. The germline V gene encodes CDR1 LNHDA and CDR2 SQIVND (reference sequence). Trimming left V 1 base short and J 5 bases short, with 4 bases between. This CDR3 is CASSIGGDTQYF. The CDR3 DNA is TGTGCCAGTAGTATAGGAGGAGATACGCAGTATTTT.

This clonotype was seen at least ten times. This chain connects TRBV12-3 or TRBV12-4 to TRBJ1-3, with D uncertain. CDR3 size: 16 residues. Trimming pared 2 bases from V and 0 bases from J, leaving 11 bases between. CDR3 bases: TGTGCCAGCAGTTTACCTAAAGGAATCTCTGGAAACACCATATATTTT. Translating gives CASSLPKGISGNTIYF.

This chain uses TRBV7-2 with TRBJ1-1, with 9 positions matching TRBD1. V lost 6 bases, J lost 3 bases, and 5 bases stayed unmatched. The CDR3 totals 14 residues. Germline loops: CDR1 SGHTA, CDR2 FQGNSA. CDR3 bases: TGTGCCAGCAGACAGGGGGCAGGGGACACTGAAGCTTTCTTT. Its protein product is CASRQGAGDTEAFF. The variable domain in full, with the rest retrieved from reference TRBV7-2 and TRBJ1-1, is GAGVSQSPSNKVTEKGKDVELRCDPISGHTALYWYRQSLGQGLEFLIYFQGNSAPDKSGLPSDRFSAERTGGSVSTLTIQRTQQEDSAVYLCASRQGAGDTEAFFGQGTRLTVV.

This clonotype was counted at least ten times. The chain recombines TRBV12-3 or TRBV12-4 with TRBJ2-7; 13 bases fit TRBD2. The CDR3 sequence is 15 residues long. The ends lost 5 bases at V and 0 bases at J; junction bases unmatched: 1. The CDR3 loop reads CASSRTSGGSYEQYF. CDR3 in DNA: TGTGCCAGCAGTCGGACTAGCGGGGGCTCCTACGAGCAGTACTTC.

The sample holds many counts of this clonotype. The chain couples TRBV27 to TRBJ1-1; D possibly corresponds to TRBD1 (6 bases). The CDR3 contains 14 residues. CDR1 MNHEY and CDR2 SMNVEV come from the germline V gene (reference sequence). V gave up 3 bases and J gave up 4 bases, with 12 bases separating them. CDR3 in DNA: TGTGCCAGCAGTTTTAGGGGGATGGGCACTGAAGCTTTCTTT. This translates into CASSFRGMGTEAFF.

This CDR3 reads CASSYSMLAGGDEQFF. The DNA of the CDR3 is TGTGCCAGCAGTTACTCGATGCTAGCGGGAGGAGACGAGCAGTTCTTC. V usage is TRBV6-5 and J usage is TRBJ2-1, with 11 bases matching TRBD2. Germline trimming cut 0 bases from V and 10 bases from J; bases unmatched to any gene: 8. The germline gives CDR1 MNHEY, CDR2 SVGAGI. This CDR3 is built from 16 residues.